The 7 T cell receptor beta chains presented below share a single source sample, sequenced in a study of blood T cells in healthy people across ages. Sample-barcoded 5' priming and a J-beta primer mix drove a second PCR of about 6 to 12 cycles. TCRdb independently ran MiXCR on the 5' RACE reads; one entry per CDR3 protein. The data show approximately 880,000 distinct CDR3 sequences, around 46% seen once. Sequenced sample: blood. The receptors stem from a man aged 30-40 years in good health.

Points on this clonotype: A much larger clone lies one base from this, so it may be a read error. The V gene is TRBV4-1, the J gene TRBJ2-1, with TRBD1 identical over 8 bases. The CDR3 covers 16 residues. Germline CDR1 reads MGHRA; CDR2 reads YSYEKL. The CDR3 protein is CTSSQEDRGAYNEQFF. CDR3 in DNA: TGCACCAGCAGCCAAGAAGACAGGGGTGCTTACAATGAGCAGTTCTTC.

This chain connects TRBV12-3 or TRBV12-4 to TRBJ2-3; 8 bases match TRBD2. This CDR3 spans 16 amino acids. V lost 7 bases and J lost 1; bases outside the gene matches: 10. The CDR3 here is CASKSGGYVGTDTQYF. The CDR3 nucleotides read TGTGCCAGCAAAAGCGGGGGTTACGTGGGCACAGATACGCAGTATTTT.

This clonotype was picked up a small number of times. The chain links TRBV7-2 to TRBJ2-7, with 7 bases identical to TRBD1. Germline trimming cut 4 bases from V and 5 bases from J; bases unmatched to any gene: 5. The CDR3 spans 13 residues. Germline CDR1 SGHTA, CDR2 FQGNSA. CDR3 sequence reads: CASSSRQGHEQYF. The CDR3 nucleotides are TGTGCCAGCAGCTCAAGACAGGGCCACGAGCAGTACTTC.

The chain has TRBV4-1 and TRBJ2-1; D may match TRBD1 or TRBD2 (5 bases each). Between the trimmed V and J ends, which lost 0 bases and 9 bases, there was a span of 18 bases. Germline CDR1 and CDR2: MGHRA and YSYEKL. This CDR3 is built from 16 residues. CDR3 nucleotides: TGCGCCAGCAGCCAAGATCGGGACCCCGGTCTCACTGAGCAGTTCTTC. It is translated as CASSQDRDPGLTEQFF.

This chain connects TRBV27 to TRBJ2-1, with 8 bases aligning to TRBD1. In germline, CDR1 is MNHEY, CDR2 SMNVEV (reference sequence). With 6 bases clipped from V and 8 bases from J, the junction kept 9 bases outside the gene matches. The CDR3 is 14 amino acids. CDR3 nucleotide sequence: TGTGCCAGCAGCTCCTATCGGACAGGGTATGAGCAGTTCTTC. Translating gives CASSSYRTGYEQFF.

The V and J genes are TRBV27 and TRBJ2-1; 8 nucleotides match TRBD1. The germline gives CDR1 MNHEY, CDR2 SMNVEV (reference sequence). The V and J ends lost 5 bases and 0 bases, in that order; junction bases with no gene match: 15. There are 19 residues in the CDR3. The CDR3 DNA reads as TGTGCCAGCAGTCCTGTCAGGGGGCCCCCCCTCAGCTCCTACAATGAGCAGTTCTTC. Translating gives CASSPVRGPPLSSYNEQFF.

The J gene is TRBJ2-7, the V gene TRBV11-2; a possible D gene is TRBD2 (6 bases). Germline CDR1 SGHAT, CDR2 FQNNGV. Trimming left V 5 bases short and J 2 bases short, with 16 bases between. The CDR3 contains 15 residues. CDR3 sequence (DNA): TGTGCCAGCAGCGCTGGGAGGTCTCTTACCTACGAGCAGTACTTC. Its translation is CASSAGRSLTYEQYF.